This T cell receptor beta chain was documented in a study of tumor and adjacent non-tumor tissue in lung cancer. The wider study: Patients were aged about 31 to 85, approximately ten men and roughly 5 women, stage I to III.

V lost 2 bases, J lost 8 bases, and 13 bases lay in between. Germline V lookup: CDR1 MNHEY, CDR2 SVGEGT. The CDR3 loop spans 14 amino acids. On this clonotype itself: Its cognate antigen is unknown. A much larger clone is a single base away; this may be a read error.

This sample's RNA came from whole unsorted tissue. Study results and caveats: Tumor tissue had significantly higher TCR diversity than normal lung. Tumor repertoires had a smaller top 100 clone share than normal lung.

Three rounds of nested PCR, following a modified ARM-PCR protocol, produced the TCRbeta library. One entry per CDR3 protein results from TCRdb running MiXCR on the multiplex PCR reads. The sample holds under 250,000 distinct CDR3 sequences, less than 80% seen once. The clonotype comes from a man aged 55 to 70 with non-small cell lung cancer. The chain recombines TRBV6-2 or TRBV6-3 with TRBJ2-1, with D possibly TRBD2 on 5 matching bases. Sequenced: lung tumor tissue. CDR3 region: CASSYRQRYDEQFF. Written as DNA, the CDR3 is TGTGCCAGCAGTTACCGCCAGCGGTACGATGAGCAGTTCTTC.